The T cell receptor beta chain under discussion was sequenced for a study of T cell responses to AZD1222 COVID-19 vaccine. Findings and caveats of the study: Distributed over spike, vaccine-associated CD4 TCRs predominated at 160-218 and 743-854. It should be noted that donors were predominantly white British and more often female, and clonal diversity was possibly underestimated. The study found Spike-specific TCR breadth and depth rose after two AZD1222 doses.

As to this clone: The antigen remains undetermined.

Profiled with immunoSEQ multiplex PCR; TCRdb holds only in-frame clones, not every one. The sample contains about 110,000 clones, roughly 90% of which appear only once. Trimming pared 5 bases from V and 8 bases from J, leaving 15 bases between. Per the germline V gene, CDR1 is SGHAT and CDR2 is FQNNGV. The CDR3 totals 14 residues. The origin of this receptor is an adult in good health. Here the sequenced sample was peripheral blood, taken on day 0 of MenACWY control vaccination. V and J are TRBV11-2 and TRBJ1-4; weak D call: TRBD1 (6 bases). Here the CDR3 reads CASSRNGGREKLFF. The CDR3 nucleotides are TGTGCCAGCAGCCGTAACGGGGGGCGGGAAAAACTGTTTTTT.